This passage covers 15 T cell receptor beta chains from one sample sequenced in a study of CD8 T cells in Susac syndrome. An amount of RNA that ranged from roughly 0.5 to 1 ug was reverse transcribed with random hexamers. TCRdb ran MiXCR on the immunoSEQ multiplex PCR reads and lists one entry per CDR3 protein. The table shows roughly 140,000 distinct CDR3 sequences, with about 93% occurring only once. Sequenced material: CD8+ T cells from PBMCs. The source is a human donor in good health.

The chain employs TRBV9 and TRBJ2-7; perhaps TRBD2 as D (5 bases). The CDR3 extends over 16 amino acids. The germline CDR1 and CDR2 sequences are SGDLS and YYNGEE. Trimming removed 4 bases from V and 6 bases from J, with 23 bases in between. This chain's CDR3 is CASSTTTGIGMGEQYF. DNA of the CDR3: TGTGCCAGCAGCACAACCACCGGGATCGGGATGGGCGAGCAGTACTTC.

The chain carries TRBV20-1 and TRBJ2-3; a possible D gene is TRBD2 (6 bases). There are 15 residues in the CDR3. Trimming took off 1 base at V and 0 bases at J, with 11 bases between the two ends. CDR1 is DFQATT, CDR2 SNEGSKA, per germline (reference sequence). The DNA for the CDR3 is TGCAGTGCTAGAGCCTCCGGGACTAGCACAGATACGCAGTATTTT. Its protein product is CSARASGTSTDTQYF.

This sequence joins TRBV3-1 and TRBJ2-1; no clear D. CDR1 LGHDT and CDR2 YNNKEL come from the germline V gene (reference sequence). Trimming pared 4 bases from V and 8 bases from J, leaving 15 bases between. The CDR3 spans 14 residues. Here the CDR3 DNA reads TGTGCCAGCAGCCGCGGACCCCTAGGGTATGAGCAGTTCTTC. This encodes CASSRGPLGYEQFF.

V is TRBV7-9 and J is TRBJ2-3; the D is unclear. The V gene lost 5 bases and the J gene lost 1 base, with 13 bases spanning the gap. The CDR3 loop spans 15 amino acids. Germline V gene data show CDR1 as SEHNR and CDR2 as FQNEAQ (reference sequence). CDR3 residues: CASSPRSTRTDTQYF. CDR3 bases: TGTGCCAGCAGCCCCAGATCGACGCGCACAGATACGCAGTATTTT.

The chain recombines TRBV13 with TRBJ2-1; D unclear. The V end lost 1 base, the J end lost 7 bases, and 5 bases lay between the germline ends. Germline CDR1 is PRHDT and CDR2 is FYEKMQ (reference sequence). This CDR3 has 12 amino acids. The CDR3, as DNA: TGTGCCAGCAGCTTAGATCGAAATGAGCAGTTCTTC. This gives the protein CASSLDRNEQFF. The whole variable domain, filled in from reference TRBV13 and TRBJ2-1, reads AAGVIQSPRHLIKEKRETATLKCYPIPRHDTVYWYQQGPGQDPQFLISFYEKMQSDKGSIPDRFSAQQFSDYHSELNMSSLELGDSALYFCASSLDRNEQFFGPGTRLTVL.

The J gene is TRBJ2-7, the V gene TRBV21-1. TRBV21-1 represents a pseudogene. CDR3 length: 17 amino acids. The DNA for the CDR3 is TGTGCCAGCAGCAAAGCGCTATGGAGCGGGAGCTGGTACGAGCAGTACTTC. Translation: CASSKALWSGSWYEQYF.

CDR3 sequence reads: CASSTNLNEQFF. In DNA, the CDR3 is TGTGCCAGCAGTACTAACTTGAATGAGCAGTTCTTC. This chain links TRBV5-6 with TRBJ2-1; no clear D gene. Trimming took 5 bases from V and 7 from J, leaving 10 bases between them. Germline V gives CDR1 SGHDT, CDR2 YYEEEE. The CDR3 contains 12 residues.

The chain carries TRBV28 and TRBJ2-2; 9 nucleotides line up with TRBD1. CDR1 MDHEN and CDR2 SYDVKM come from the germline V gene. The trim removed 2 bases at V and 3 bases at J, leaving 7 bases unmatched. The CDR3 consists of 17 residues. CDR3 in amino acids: CASSLKRDRVDTGELFF. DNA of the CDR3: TGTGCCAGCAGTTTAAAGAGGGACAGGGTGGACACCGGGGAGCTGTTTTTT.

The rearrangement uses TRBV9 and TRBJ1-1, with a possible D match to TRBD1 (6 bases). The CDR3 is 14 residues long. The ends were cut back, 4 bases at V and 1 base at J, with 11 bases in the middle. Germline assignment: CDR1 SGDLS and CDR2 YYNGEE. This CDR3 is CASSQRGENTEAFF. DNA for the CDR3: TGTGCCAGCAGCCAAAGGGGGGAGAACACTGAAGCTTTCTTT.

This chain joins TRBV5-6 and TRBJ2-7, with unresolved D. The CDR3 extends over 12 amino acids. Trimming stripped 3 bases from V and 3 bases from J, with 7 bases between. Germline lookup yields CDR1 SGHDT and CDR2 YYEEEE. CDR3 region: CASSSQFYEQYF. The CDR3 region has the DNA TGTGCCAGCAGCTCACAGTTCTACGAGCAGTACTTC.

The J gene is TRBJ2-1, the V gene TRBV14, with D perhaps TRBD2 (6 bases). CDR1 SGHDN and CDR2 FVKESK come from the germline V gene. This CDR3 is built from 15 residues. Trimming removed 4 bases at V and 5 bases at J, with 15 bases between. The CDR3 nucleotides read TGTGCCAGCAGCCGGGACCAGTGGAGGGACAATGAGCAGTTCTTC. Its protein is CASSRDQWRDNEQFF.

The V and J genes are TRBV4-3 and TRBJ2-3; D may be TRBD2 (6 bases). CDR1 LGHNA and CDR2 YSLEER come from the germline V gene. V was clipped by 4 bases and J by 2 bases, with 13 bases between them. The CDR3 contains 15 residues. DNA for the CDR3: TGCGCCAGCAGCCGAATCCGGGGGATCACAGATACGCAGTATTTT. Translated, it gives CASSRIRGITDTQYF.

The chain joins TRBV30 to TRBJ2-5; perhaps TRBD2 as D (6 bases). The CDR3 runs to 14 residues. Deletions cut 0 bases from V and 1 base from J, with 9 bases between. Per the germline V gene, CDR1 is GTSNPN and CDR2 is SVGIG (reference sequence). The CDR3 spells CAWSVRRGQETQYF. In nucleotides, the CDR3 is TGTGCCTGGAGTGTACGGCGGGGCCAAGAGACCCAGTACTTC.

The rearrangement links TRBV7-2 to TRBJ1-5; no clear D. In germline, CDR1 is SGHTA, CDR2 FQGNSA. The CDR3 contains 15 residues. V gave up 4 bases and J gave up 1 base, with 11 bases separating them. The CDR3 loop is CASSSPGRSNQPQHF. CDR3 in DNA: TGTGCCAGCAGCTCTCCCGGGAGGAGCAATCAGCCCCAGCATTTT.

This chain's CDR3 is CASSQDSSYYEQYF. CDR3 bases: TGTGCCAGCAGCCAAGATAGCAGCTACTACGAGCAGTACTTC. The chain links TRBV3-1 to TRBJ2-7, with D unresolved. V was trimmed by 0 bases and J by 3 bases, leaving 9 bases between them. The CDR3 extends over 14 amino acids. The germline CDR1 and CDR2 sequences are LGHDT and YNNKEL (reference sequence).